This T cell receptor (beta chain) was documented in a study of cytomegalovirus exposure and HLA in healthy donors (dated by TCRdb to the late 2010s). About the full investigation: According to a later analysis, the 120 or so validation repertoires were produced on the same platform as the 666 repertoires of the first cohort. The study aimed to test whether signatures of past pathogen exposure could be identified by cataloging public T cell receptors. To predict cytomegalovirus infection status, the study combined high-throughput TCR immunosequencing, statistical association of individual TCRs with disease status, and machine learning. In addition to the first cohort of 500 to 850 subjects, a separate validation cohort of over 90 different subjects was used. Broad study findings and their caveats: A few of the identified cytomegalovirus-associated TCR beta chains were confirmed in vitro to be specific for cytomegalovirus antigens. A later analysis found that TCRs clustered in the first cohort also tended to co-occur in the approximately 120 validation repertoires, with more than 90% of cluster scores above 0. The study gave a list of roughly 150 TCR beta chains associated with cytomegalovirus. All 120 or so repertoires were used to score co-occurrence in the validation cohort in a later analysis, because that analysis had no HLA typing for the cohort. According to the authors, the approach could potentially be generalized to other disease states and immunological phenotypes. In both the original and validation cohorts, the classifier was reported to diagnose cytomegalovirus status with high specificity and sensitivity. Across donors, most TCR sequences were observed very rarely, whereas some public TCRs were present in many individuals.

Remarks on this clone: The antigen it recognizes is unknown. No per-base quality is available; no much larger clone lies one base away.

The method was the immunoSEQ multiplex PCR assay. As for how the authors treated the data: A statistical classification framework was built for diagnosing cytomegalovirus status from the catalog of TCR beta chain sequences. Entries here come from immuneACCESS through TCRdb and include only in-frame sequences with V and J called. Some clones fail to appear in such tables; in the studies checked, an unresolved V gene covers under half of the shortfall, and the cause of the remainder is unknown. The V and J calls and clone size were taken over from that table, and D and trimming were inferred from the DNA. This sample lists around 80,000 clones; roughly 95% were detected once. The ten largest clones capture about 1.3% of the sample. For CDR1 and CDR2, the germline V gene (reference sequence) lists GTSNPN and SVGIG. The germline ends are 14 bases apart after V is trimmed by 6 bases and J by 11 bases. Including cysteine and phenylalanine, the CDR3 has 11 amino acids. Solely the CDR3 DNA is kept, with 33 bases framed from the first base.

The donors belonged to the validation cohort of around 130 subjects, which was separate from the roughly 670-subject first cohort. The V and J segments used are TRBV30 and TRBJ2-4; 6 matching bases give a weak D call of TRBD1. The clonotype was recovered from a woman aged 18-29 years in good health and CMV-seronegative. The sample consisted of PBMCs. Here the CDR3 is given as CACDSGGFQYF. The DNA sequence follows: TGTGCCTGCGATAGTGGGGGCTTTCAGTACTTC.